A single sample is the source of the 32 T cell receptor beta chains below, sequenced in a study of blood T cells in healthy people across ages (dated by TCRdb to the mid-2010s). Library preparation used 5' RACE. Sequencing instrument: Illumina HiSeq 2500. A second PCR of roughly 6 to 11 cycles was run with a J-beta primer mix and a sample-barcoded 5' primer. TCRdb trimmed public reads at Q25 via fastp, called clones via MiXCR and kept in-frame beta chains. One record per CDR3 amino acid sequence lists the most common genes and DNA. Present in this sample are some 1,000,000 distinct CDR3 sequences, under 30% of which were seen just once. The ten largest clones represent approximately 0.71% of the sample. These data were also filed under a second study, of T cells of mothers and their children.

Sequenced: blood. These receptor sequences come from a girl aged 2 to 9 in good health.

The rearrangement joins TRBV7-2 to TRBJ1-4; no clear D gene. The V end lost 3 bases, the J end lost 13 bases, and 24 bases lay between the germline ends. The CDR3 covers 16 residues. CDR1 is SGHTA, CDR2 FQGNSA, per germline. This CDR3 reads CASSLTSGPANVRLFF. The CDR3 coding sequence is TGTGCCAGCAGCTTGACATCCGGGCCAGCAAACGTTAGACTGTTTTTT.

This clonotype has more than one count but fewer than ten. The chain employs TRBV5-1 and TRBJ2-3; TRBD1 or TRBD2 may be the D gene (6 bases each). Trimming pared 2 bases from V and 4 bases from J, leaving 14 bases between. The germline V gene has CDR1 SGHRS and CDR2 YFSETQ. This CDR3 spans 15 amino acids. Written as DNA, the CDR3 is TGCGCCAGCAGCTTAGACCCGGGGGCCGCAGATACGCAGTATTTT. It yields the protein CASSLDPGAADTQYF.

This clonotype was counted a few times. The rearrangement uses TRBV6-1 and TRBJ1-6; 7 nucleotides line up with TRBD1. With 9 bases clipped from V and 6 bases from J, the junction kept 8 bases outside the gene matches. The CDR3 covers 14 residues. The germline gives CDR1 MNHNS, CDR2 SASEGT. This chain's CDR3 is CASTPGQFNSPLHF. The CDR3 DNA reads as TGTGCCAGTACCCCGGGACAGTTTAATTCACCCCTCCACTTT.

V is TRBV20-1 and J is TRBJ1-5; D is perhaps TRBD1 (6 bases). Germline loops: CDR1 DFQATT, CDR2 SNEGSKA (reference sequence). The CDR3 runs 13 residues. V shed 1 base and J shed 4 bases, with 8 bases lying between them. The CDR3: CSARGDTNQPQHF. The CDR3 DNA reads as TGCAGTGCTAGAGGGGACACTAATCAGCCCCAGCATTTT.

The chain recombines TRBV20-1 with TRBJ2-7; tentative D call: TRBD2 (6 bases). The length of the CDR3 is 14 residues. In germline, CDR1 is DFQATT, CDR2 SNEGSKA (reference sequence). Trimming stripped 3 bases from V and 0 bases from J, with 12 bases between. The DNA of the CDR3 is TGCAGTGCTAGTAGGAGCGGGCTCTCCTACGAGCAGTACTTC. It translates to CSASRSGLSYEQYF.

This clonotype was seen more than once but under ten times. The J gene is TRBJ2-7, the V gene TRBV29-1; 9 bases fit TRBD2. This CDR3 contains 14 residues. From germline, CDR1 is SQVTM and CDR2 ANQGSEA. V lost 6 bases, J lost 4 bases, and 10 bases stayed unmatched. In DNA form, the CDR3 reads TGCAGCGTGAGCGGCGGGGGGGCCGGGTACGAGCAGTACTTC. Its protein is CSVSGGGAGYEQYF.

This rearrangement joins TRBV10-3 to TRBJ2-7, with 8 bases fitting TRBD2. The CDR3 extends over 14 amino acids. CDR1 is ENHRY, CDR2 SYGVKD, per germline. V shed 3 bases, J shed 9 bases, and the junction held 10 bases outside the gene matches. CDR3 amino acids: CAISDLREAERQYF. The CDR3 coding sequence is TGTGCCATCAGTGACTTGCGGGAGGCAGAGCGGCAGTACTTC.

The J gene is TRBJ2-2, the V gene TRBV12-3 or TRBV12-4; D gene uncertain. The CDR3 consists of 13 residues. Trimming pared 6 bases from V and 6 bases from J, leaving 11 bases between. The CDR3 here is CASSSAVSGELFF. Here the CDR3 DNA reads TGTGCCAGCAGCTCGGCGGTGTCCGGGGAGCTGTTTTTT.

This chain uses TRBV14 with TRBJ2-3; possible D gene TRBD2, 6 bases. There are 17 residues in the CDR3. V gave up 0 bases and J gave up 1 base, with 14 bases separating them. Germline CDR1 SGHDN, CDR2 FVKESK. CDR3 residues: CASSQDVRWGGTDTQYF. The CDR3 bases are TGTGCCAGCAGCCAAGACGTTCGTTGGGGGGGCACAGATACGCAGTATTTT.

This clonotype was seen a single time. The V gene is TRBV7-2, the J gene TRBJ2-1; 8 nucleotides match TRBD2. The J call may not be correct, given that the DNA end is closer to TRBJ2-7. Germline V gene data show CDR1 as SGHTA and CDR2 as FQGNSA. The CDR3 extends over 16 amino acids. Written as DNA, the CDR3 is TGTGCCAGCAGCTTAGTAGCCGGGGGGGTCTCCTACGAGCAGTACTTC. Protein sequence: CASSLVAGGVSYEQYF.

This clonotype was seen a handful of times. This chain's CDR3 is CASSSLGKQFF. Written as DNA, the CDR3 is TGTGCCAGCAGCTCGTTAGGGAAGCAGTTCTTC. This chain links TRBV6-5 with TRBJ2-1; unclear D gene. CDR1 is MNHEY, CDR2 SVGAGI, per germline. Deletions cut 6 bases from V and 11 bases from J, with 11 bases between. The CDR3 runs to 11 residues.

The V gene is TRBV20-1, the J gene TRBJ2-3; weak D call: TRBD2 (5 bases). V shed 1 base and J shed 0 bases, with 17 bases lying between them. This CDR3 is 17 amino acids long. Looked up from germline, CDR1 is DFQATT and CDR2 is SNEGSKA (reference sequence). In nucleotides, the CDR3 is TGCAGTGCTAGAGGGTTCACTTTACTAGGTAGCACAGATACGCAGTATTTT. It specifies CSARGFTLLGSTDTQYF.

The V and J genes are TRBV6-2 or TRBV6-3 and TRBJ2-5; no firm D call. The J call could be wrong; TRBJ2-7 is a better fit for the DNA end. The CDR3 runs 14 residues. Per germline, CDR1 MNHEY and CDR2 SVGEGT. CDR3 region: CATRDDLSLHEQYF. Written as DNA, the CDR3 is TGTGCCACTAGAGATGACCTGTCTCTCCACGAGCAGTACTTC.

In regard to this clonotype: Relative to the germline gene, one junction end is altered; a read error may explain this. The chain links TRBV7-3 to TRBJ1-1, with a tentative D call TRBD1 (5 bases). Germline CDR1 and CDR2: SGHTA and FQGTGA. The CDR3 is 13 amino acids. The CDR3 spells CASSYDSDTEALF. In DNA form, the CDR3 reads TGTGCCAGCAGTTACGACAGCGACACTGAAGCTCTCTTT.

The chain joins TRBV5-5 to TRBJ2-3; no firm D call. Trimming removed 4 bases from V and 10 bases from J, with 19 bases in between. This CDR3 has 14 residues. The germline V gene has CDR1 SGHKS and CDR2 YYEKEE (reference sequence). This chain's CDR3 is CASSGMVSVDAQYF. The CDR3, as DNA: TGTGCCAGCAGCGGAATGGTATCGGTGGATGCGCAGTATTTT.

V is TRBV29-1 and J is TRBJ1-5; 7 positions agree with TRBD1. The CDR3 has 13 residues. Germline CDR1 SQVTM, CDR2 ANQGSEA. With 7 bases clipped from V and 5 bases from J, the junction kept 8 bases outside the gene matches. The CDR3 spells CSALDREDQPQHF. The CDR3 coding sequence is TGCAGCGCTCTAGACAGGGAAGATCAGCCCCAGCATTTT.

J is TRBJ2-5 and V is TRBV12-3 or TRBV12-4; D remains unclear. This CDR3 region has 13 residues. Trimming took off 8 bases at V and 0 bases at J, with 10 bases between the two ends. This CDR3 reads CASRAPYQETQYF. DNA of the CDR3: TGTGCCAGCCGCGCCCCGTACCAAGAGACCCAGTACTTC.

The chain carries TRBV6-2 or TRBV6-3 and TRBJ2-2, with TRBD2 matching over 7 bases. The germline V gene encodes CDR1 MNHEY and CDR2 SVGEGT. J was trimmed by 5 bases and V by 7 bases; bases with no gene match: 10. The CDR3 covers 15 residues. In nucleotides, the CDR3 is TGTGCCAGCACCCTCCGGGACTATACTACCGGGGAGCTGTTTTTT. Its protein is CASTLRDYTTGELFF.

This chain connects TRBV6-4 to TRBJ1-1; D is unclear. There are 13 residues in the CDR3. CDR1 and CDR2 (germline): MRHNA, SNTAGT. V dropped 4 bases and J dropped 3 bases, with 9 bases sitting between them. The CDR3 spells CASSVRTDTEAFF. The CDR3, as DNA: TGTGCCAGCAGTGTTCGCACGGACACTGAAGCTTTCTTT.

This clonotype has only a few counts. This rearrangement joins TRBV21-1 to TRBJ2-2; TRBD1, as called in the table, went unchecked against the DNA. TRBV21-1 is shown as a pseudogene. The CDR3 is 15 residues long. CDR3 nucleotide sequence: TGTGCCAGCAGCAAGTACAGGGCGAGCACCGGGGAGCTGTTTTTT. It codes for CASSKYRASTGELFF.

The table lists this clonotype with a few counts. The genes are TRBV21-1 and TRBJ2-1; TRBD2, the D gene given by the table, was not confirmed from the DNA. TRBV21-1 is a known pseudogene. The CDR3 totals 18 residues. In DNA form, the CDR3 reads TGTGCCAGCAGCAAAGTTAGCGGGAGGCACGGAAGGGACAATGAGCAGTTCTTC. Translating gives CASSKVSGRHGRDNEQFF.

The genes are TRBV24-1 and TRBJ1-4; D remains ambiguous. Germline V lookup: CDR1 KGHDR, CDR2 SFDVKD. The CDR3 is 13 residues long. Trimming pared 9 bases from V and 0 bases from J, leaving 7 bases between. CDR3 sequence reads: CATSTATNEKLFF. The CDR3 nucleotides are TGTGCCACCTCAACTGCAACTAATGAAAAACTGTTTTTT.

In this sample, this clonotype turned up a few times. The rearrangement uses TRBV7-9 and TRBJ1-4; 7 nucleotides agree with TRBD1. The J segment lost 5 bases and the V segment lost 11 bases, leaving 5 bases of the junction unmatched. This CDR3 region has 12 residues. Germline values: CDR1 SEHNR, CDR2 FQNEAQ (reference sequence). The CDR3 is CALGTANEKLFF. CDR3 in DNA: TGTGCCCTCGGGACAGCAAATGAAAAACTGTTTTTT.

This clonotype was detected a few times. V usage is TRBV20-1 and J usage is TRBJ2-7; TRBD1 matches 10 bases. This CDR3 comprises 14 residues. V lost 5 bases to trimming and J lost 0 bases; unmatched junction nucleotides: 4. Germline V gene data show CDR1 as DFQATT and CDR2 as SNEGSKA (reference sequence). As DNA, the CDR3 is TGCAGTGCTTCACGACAGGGGGCCTCCTACGAGCAGTACTTC. Its translation is CSASRQGASYEQYF.

This clonotype showed up just a few times. This chain links TRBV28 with TRBJ2-5, with D tentatively TRBD2 (5 bases). CDR1 and CDR2 from the germline V gene are MDHEN and SYDVKM. V gave up 5 bases and J gave up 5 bases, with 15 bases separating them. The CDR3 sequence is 14 residues long. CDR3 loop: CASSTGESGETQYF. The CDR3, as DNA: TGTGCCAGCAGTACCGGGGAGTCGGGGGAGACCCAGTACTTC.

This clonotype was seen a handful of times. The chain recombines TRBV27 with TRBJ2-5, with D perhaps TRBD1 (6 bases). Trimming took 5 bases from V and 4 from J, leaving 17 bases between them. CDR3 size: 15 residues. Germline V gives CDR1 MNHEY, CDR2 SMNVEV (reference sequence). CDR3 amino acids: CASSSPYRDGETQYF. The CDR3 DNA sequence: TGTGCCAGCAGTAGCCCCTACAGGGACGGAGAGACCCAGTACTTC.

The chain has TRBV29-1 and TRBJ2-2, with 7 bases fitting TRBD1. This CDR3 spans 11 amino acids. The V gene's germline CDR1 is SQVTM and CDR2 ANQGSEA. The ends lost 7 bases at V and 7 bases at J; junction bases unmatched: 3. The CDR3 nucleotides read TGCAGCGGGGACAGTGACGGGGAGCTGTTTTTT. Protein product: CSGDSDGELFF.

This clonotype has just a few counts. This chain uses TRBV7-3 with TRBJ2-7; 7 positions match TRBD2. CDR3 length: 16 residues. Germline CDR1 is SGHTA and CDR2 is FQGTGA. Unmatched junction bases numbered 8, after V lost 1 base and J lost 2 bases. In nucleotides, the CDR3 is TGTGCCAGCAGCTTAATTTCGGGAGGCACGACCTACGAGCAGTACTTC. It is translated as CASSLISGGTTYEQYF.

The rearrangement joins TRBV29-1 to TRBJ1-4, with TRBD1 as a possible D gene (5 bases). This CDR3 comprises 12 residues. V was pared by 8 bases and J by 4 bases, with 11 bases between. Germline CDR1 and CDR2: SQVTM and ANQGSEA. The CDR3 sequence: CSHKGDNEKLFF. DNA for the CDR3: TGCAGCCACAAAGGGGATAATGAAAAACTGTTTTTT. The variable domain in full, with the rest retrieved from reference TRBV29-1 and TRBJ1-4, is SAVISQKPSRDICQRGTSLTIQCQVDSQVTMMFWYRQQPGQSLTLIATANQGSEATYESGFVIDKFPISRPNLTFSTLTVSNMSPEDSSIYLCSHKGDNEKLFFGSGTQLSVL.

As regards this clonotype: A much larger clone is a single base away; this may be a read error. V and J are TRBV11-3 and TRBJ2-5; no clear D gene. The J call may be wrong; the DNA end is better matched by TRBJ2-1. The CDR3 runs 11 residues. Germline V lookup: CDR1 SGHNT, CDR2 YENEEA. The CDR3 sequence: CASSLANGQFF. In DNA, the CDR3 is TGTGCCAGCAGCTTAGCCAATGGGCAGTTCTTC.

The rearrangement links TRBV29-1 to TRBJ2-1, with TRBD2 matching 9 bases. CDR1 and CDR2 from the germline V gene are SQVTM and ANQGSEA. CDR3 length: 18 amino acids. Unmatched junction bases numbered 15, after V lost 6 bases and J lost 0 bases. This CDR3 is CSVSPGLAQPSSYNEQFF. The CDR3 coding sequence is TGCAGCGTCTCACCGGGACTAGCTCAGCCTAGCTCCTACAATGAGCAGTTCTTC.

The V call is TRBV7-2, the J call TRBJ1-1, with a possible D match to TRBD1 (5 bases). The germline gives CDR1 SGHTA, CDR2 FQGNSA. The CDR3 is 15 amino acids. V lost 1 base and J lost 5, with 14 bases in between. The CDR3 nucleotides are TGTGCCAGCAGCTTAGGGTCTGGGGGGGTGACTGAAGCTTTCTTT. Its translation is CASSLGSGGVTEAFF.